This T cell receptor beta chain came from a study of T cells in localized non-small cell lung cancer. Germline V gene data show CDR1 as SGHNT and CDR2 as YENEEA. The CDR3 has 17 residues. The V gene lost 5 bases and the J gene lost 6 bases, with 23 bases spanning the gap. Method: immunoSEQ multiplex PCR; TCRdb's copy keeps in-frame clones and lacks some. This table holds some 64,000 clones, around 81% found once. The chain is built from TRBV11-3 and TRBJ2-1; TRBD1 is a possible D gene (7 bases). This receptor was identified in a man between 40 and 69 years old with stage II lung adenocarcinoma. The sequenced sample was PBMCs, obtained before any cancer treatment. CDR3 loop: CASSRRGAGGSGNEQFF. The CDR3 DNA follows: TGTGCCAGCAGCCGAAGGGGGGCAGGGGGTTCAGGCAATGAGCAGTTCTTC.